The 26 T cell receptor beta chains in this list originate from one sample, sequenced in a study of cytomegalovirus exposure and HLA in healthy donors. The PCR employed 60 Vbeta primers together with 13 Jbeta primers. The data were produced by immunoSEQ multiplex PCR, yet TCRdb's version contains in-frame clones alone and is incomplete. The sample lists more than 65,000 clones; under 85% were seen once. Specimen: PBMCs. Receptor source: a woman between 40 and 50 years old in good health and CMV-seropositive.

The rearrangement uses TRBV6-5 and TRBJ1-1, with D perhaps matching TRBD1 (6 bases). CDR1 MNHEY and CDR2 SVGAGI come from the germline V gene. V lost 5 bases, J lost 8 bases, and 21 bases lay in between. This CDR3 contains 15 residues. CDR3 sequence (DNA): TGTGCCAGCAGTCGAAAAATGGACAGCGATAAGGAAGCTTTCTTT. This sequence encodes CASSRKMDSDKEAFF.

The gene calls are TRBV25-1 and TRBJ1-2, with TRBD1 matching over 12 bases. CDR1 is MGHDK and CDR2 is SYGVNS in the germline V gene. The CDR3 extends over 16 amino acids. J lost 1 base, V lost 8 bases, and 8 bases had no gene match. The CDR3 sequence: CASSGTGGDFNYGYTF. The CDR3 DNA is TGTGCCAGCTCGGGGACAGGGGGCGATTTTAACTATGGCTACACCTTC.

The V gene is TRBV5-1, the J gene TRBJ2-1; 10 nucleotides match TRBD2. CDR3 length: 15 amino acids. Germline trimming cut 7 bases from V and 9 bases from J; bases unmatched to any gene: 13. Germline CDR1 SGHRS, CDR2 YFSETQ. CDR3 coding DNA: TGCGCCAGCTCGCCGCGGACTAGCGGAGGGGGTGAGCAGTTCTTC. Its translation is CASSPRTSGGGEQFF.

The chain couples TRBV4-1 to TRBJ2-7, with a possible D match to TRBD2 (6 bases). The germline V gene encodes CDR1 MGHRA and CDR2 YSYEKL. V was shortened by 4 bases and J by 3 bases, with 13 bases between the two germline ends. This CDR3 has 14 amino acids. This CDR3 is CASSPPGLRYEQYF. DNA of the CDR3: TGCGCCAGCAGCCCACCGGGACTTCGCTACGAGCAGTACTTC.

The rearrangement joins TRBV21-1 to TRBJ1-5. TRBV21-1 is recorded as a pseudogene. The CDR3 extends over 14 amino acids. The CDR3 loop reads CASSTESHHQPQHF. The CDR3, as DNA: TGTGCCAGCAGCACGGAGAGTCATCATCAGCCCCAGCATTTT.

The CDR3 reads CASSFPAAGVQPQHF. The CDR3 nucleotides are TGTGCCAGTAGTTTCCCCGCGGCAGGGGTTCAGCCCCAGCATTTT. The chain is built from TRBV19 and TRBJ1-5, with TRBD1 as a possible D gene (6 bases). V lost 5 bases, J lost 6 bases, and 17 bases lay in between. Germline V CDR1 and CDR2: LNHDA, SQIVND (reference sequence). This CDR3 is built from 15 residues.

The chain joins TRBV7-9 to TRBJ2-2; 7 bases align to TRBD2. Germline assignment: CDR1 SEHNR and CDR2 FQNEAQ (reference sequence). J gave up 7 bases and V 2 bases, and 7 bases lay outside the gene matches. The CDR3 has 15 residues. This CDR3 reads CASSLNAGEGGELFF. The CDR3 DNA sequence: TGTGCCAGCAGCTTAAACGCGGGAGAGGGCGGGGAGCTGTTTTTT.

The chain links TRBV9 to TRBJ1-4; TRBD1 matches at 7 bases. This CDR3 has 14 amino acids. Germline CDR1 is SGDLS and CDR2 is YYNGEE. V trimming: 0 bases; J trimming: 7 bases; junction bases outside the gene matches: 3. CDR3 sequence: CASSVGDRAEKLFF. In DNA form, the CDR3 reads TGTGCCAGCAGCGTAGGGGACAGAGCTGAAAAACTGTTTTTT.

The V call is TRBV6-5, the J call TRBJ1-1; D is unclear. V was pared by 5 bases and J by 2 bases, with 9 bases between. The CDR3 is 13 amino acids. Germline values: CDR1 MNHEY, CDR2 SVGAGI. As DNA, the CDR3 is TGTGCCAGCAGTGATGTACAAAACACTGAAGCTTTCTTT. Protein: CASSDVQNTEAFF.

J is TRBJ1-5 and V is TRBV27, with D tentatively TRBD1 (6 bases). CDR1 is MNHEY and CDR2 is SMNVEV in the germline V gene (reference sequence). This CDR3 is 15 amino acids long. V was cut by 7 bases and J by 7 bases, with 20 bases left in between. CDR3 DNA sequence: TGTGCCAGCAACATCCAAGGGGGAATAGGGCAGCCCCAGCATTTT. Translating it yields CASNIQGGIGQPQHF.

The chain carries TRBV6-5 and TRBJ2-7; D not resolved. Per germline, CDR1 MNHEY and CDR2 SVGAGI. This CDR3 spans 15 amino acids. The ends were cut back, 0 bases at V and 0 bases at J, with 9 bases in the middle. This CDR3 is CASSYSSGASYEQYF. CDR3 DNA sequence: TGTGCCAGCAGTTACTCATCAGGTGCCTCCTACGAGCAGTACTTC.

The chain is built from TRBV6-1 and TRBJ1-1; D is unclear. V lost 7 bases and J 0 bases, leaving 6 bases between the germline ends. Germline V gives CDR1 MNHNS, CDR2 SASEGT. The CDR3 is made up of 12 amino acids. The CDR3 loop is CASINMNTEAFF. CDR3 nucleotides: TGTGCCAGCATTAACATGAACACTGAAGCTTTCTTT.

V usage is TRBV21-1 and J usage is TRBJ1-4; the tabulated D call, TRBD1, remains unverified against the DNA. TRBV21-1 is a recognized pseudogene. This CDR3 contains 15 residues. CDR3 DNA sequence: TGTGCCAGCAGCAAGGGCAGAGAAACTAATGAAAAACTGTTTTTT. It specifies CASSKGRETNEKLFF.

This chain connects TRBV30 to TRBJ1-5; the D gene is possibly TRBD1 (6 bases). This CDR3 is 13 amino acids long. Per germline, CDR1 GTSNPN and CDR2 SVGIG (reference sequence). V was clipped by 7 bases and J by 9 bases, with 19 bases between them. CDR3 sequence reads: CASSTGGWGPQHF. The CDR3, as DNA: TGTGCCTCATCGACAGGCGGGTGGGGGCCCCAGCATTTT.

This clone was recorded only once. The V gene is TRBV6-1, the J gene TRBJ2-7; 7 nucleotides agree with TRBD1. Germline trimming cut 2 bases from V and 5 bases from J; bases unmatched to any gene: 3. This CDR3 has 13 residues. The germline gives CDR1 MNHNS, CDR2 SASEGT. The CDR3 nucleotides read TGTGCCAGCAGTGAATCACAGGGGAACGAGCAGTACTTC. Protein product: CASSESQGNEQYF.

The J gene is TRBJ2-1, the V gene TRBV2; D is unclear. V lost 8 bases, J lost 0 bases, and 8 bases lay in between. CDR1 SNHLY and CDR2 FYNNEI come from the germline V gene. The CDR3 is made up of 13 amino acids. CDR3: CASGTISYNEQFF. The DNA for the CDR3 is TGTGCCAGCGGCACAATCTCCTACAATGAGCAGTTCTTC. Together with reference TRBV2 and TRBJ2-1, the CDR3 gives the full variable domain: EPEVTQTPSHQVTQMGQEVILRCVPISNHLYFYWYRQILGQKVEFLVSFYNNEISEKSEIFDDQFSVERPDGSNFTLKIRSTKLEDSAMYFCASGTISYNEQFFGPGTRLTVL.

Only one count was recorded for this clone. The J gene is TRBJ1-2, the V gene TRBV9; D might be TRBD1 (6 bases). Germline CDR1 reads SGDLS; CDR2 reads YYNGEE. V shed 0 bases and J shed 3 bases, with 9 bases lying between them. The CDR3 has 14 amino acids. CDR3 nucleotide sequence: TGTGCCAGCAGCGTAGGACAGGAGTACTATGGCTACACCTTC. It encodes CASSVGQEYYGYTF. The full variable domain, its missing parts supplied by reference TRBV9 and TRBJ1-2, is DSGVTQTPKHLITATGQRVTLRCSPRSGDLSVYWYQQSLDQGLQFLIQYYNGEERAKGNILERFSAQQFPDLHSELNLSSLELGDSALYFCASSVGQEYYGYTFGSGTRLTVV.

The CDR3 DNA reads as TGTGCCTGGAGCAGGGGAATGAACACTGAAGCTTTCTTT. As protein: CAWSRGMNTEAFF. The chain recombines TRBV30 with TRBJ1-1; tentatively, D is TRBD1 (6 bases). Trimming removed 3 bases from V and 0 bases from J, with 8 bases in between. The germline CDR1 and CDR2 sequences are GTSNPN and SVGIG (reference sequence). There are 13 residues in the CDR3.

The chain joins TRBV6-1 to TRBJ1-1; TRBD1 might be the D (5 bases). The CDR3 runs to 14 residues. V was pared by 2 bases and J by 1 base, with 8 bases between. Germline V gene lookup returns CDR1 MNHNS and CDR2 SASEGT. DNA for the CDR3: TGTGCCAGCAGTGAACAGGGTAGGAACACTGAAGCTTTCTTT. This sequence encodes CASSEQGRNTEAFF.

The gene calls are TRBV14 and TRBJ2-1; 10 nucleotides match TRBD2. Germline loops: CDR1 SGHDN, CDR2 FVKESK. The CDR3 length is 17 residues. V was clipped by 1 base and J by 5 bases; unmatched bases: 8. The CDR3: CASSQAIWTSGNNEQFF. As DNA, the CDR3 is TGTGCCAGCAGCCAAGCAATCTGGACTAGCGGTAACAATGAGCAGTTCTTC.

This clone was found a few times. The rearrangement links TRBV6-1 to TRBJ2-3; 7 positions agree with TRBD1. Germline V gives CDR1 MNHNS, CDR2 SASEGT. Unmatched junction bases numbered 6, after V lost 3 bases and J lost 0 bases. CDR3 size: 16 residues. The CDR3 loop reads CASSDFRTGSTDTQYF. The DNA of the CDR3 is TGTGCCAGCAGTGATTTCCGGACAGGAAGCACAGATACGCAGTATTTT.

This clone was recorded once. The chain combines TRBV5-1 with TRBJ2-2; 10 nucleotides agree with TRBD1. Per germline, CDR1 SGHRS and CDR2 YFSETQ. V trimming: 3 bases; J trimming: 6 bases; junction bases outside the gene matches: 5. This CDR3 is built from 15 residues. The CDR3 nucleotides are TGCGCCAGCAGCTCGACAGGGGGCTCTCCCGGGGAGCTGTTTTTT. Protein: CASSSTGGSPGELFF.

The chain combines TRBV5-4 with TRBJ1-4; possibly TRBD1 for D (6 bases). Per the germline V gene, CDR1 is SGHNT and CDR2 is YYREEE (reference sequence). The CDR3 is 15 residues long. Trimming shortened V by 4 bases and J by 5 bases, and 15 bases separated the two germline ends. For the CDR3, the DNA is TGTGCCAGCAGCCAACCGACAGGCGGAAATGAAAAACTGTTTTTT. Amino acid sequence: CASSQPTGGNEKLFF.

CDR3 protein: CASGLQTADTQYF. The CDR3 DNA is TGTGCCAGCGGACTACAAACGGCTGATACGCAGTATTTT. The V gene is TRBV7-2, the J gene TRBJ2-3, with D possibly TRBD2 on 6 matching bases. CDR1 SGHTA and CDR2 FQGNSA come from the germline V gene. The CDR3 totals 13 residues. V was shortened by 8 bases and J by 6 bases, with 15 bases between the two germline ends.

The chain employs TRBV2 and TRBJ2-1; D ambiguous. Trimming removed 3 bases from V and 10 bases from J, with 10 bases in between. The CDR3 is made up of 12 amino acids. Germline V CDR1 and CDR2: SNHLY, FYNNEI. This CDR3 reads CASSETPREQFF. CDR3 DNA: TGTGCCAGCAGTGAGACCCCGCGGGAGCAGTTCTTC. Complete variable domain (other parts from reference TRBV2 and TRBJ2-1): EPEVTQTPSHQVTQMGQEVILRCVPISNHLYFYWYRQILGQKVEFLVSFYNNEISEKSEIFDDQFSVERPDGSNFTLKIRSTKLEDSAMYFCASSETPREQFFGPGTRLTVL.

The rearrangement joins TRBV30 to TRBJ1-1, with D possibly being TRBD1 (6 bases). CDR3 length equals 14 residues. V was cut by 3 bases and J by 0 bases, with 11 bases left in between. Germline CDR1 GTSNPN, CDR2 SVGIG (reference sequence). The CDR3 nucleotides read TGTGCCTGGAGGCTGACAGGAGTGAACACTGAAGCTTTCTTT. Translating it yields CAWRLTGVNTEAFF. Drawing the rest from reference TRBV30 and TRBJ1-1, the complete variable domain is SQTIHQWPATLVQPVGSPLSLECTVEGTSNPNLYWYRQAAGRGLQLLFYSVGIGQISSEVPQNLSASRPQDRQFILSSKKLLLSDSGFYLCAWRLTGVNTEAFFGQGTRLTVV.